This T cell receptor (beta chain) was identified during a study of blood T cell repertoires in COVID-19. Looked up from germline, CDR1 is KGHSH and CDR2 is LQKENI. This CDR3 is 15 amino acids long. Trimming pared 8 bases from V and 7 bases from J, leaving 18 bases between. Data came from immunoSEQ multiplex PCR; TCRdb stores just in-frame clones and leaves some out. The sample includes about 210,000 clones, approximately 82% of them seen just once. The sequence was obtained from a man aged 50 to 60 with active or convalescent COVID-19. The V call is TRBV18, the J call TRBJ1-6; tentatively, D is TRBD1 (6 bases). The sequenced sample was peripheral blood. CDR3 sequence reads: CASQAGTGLNSPLHF. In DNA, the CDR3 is TGTGCCAGCCAAGCGGGAACAGGGCTAAATTCACCCCTCCACTTT.